The 25 T cell receptor beta chains below all came from one sample that was sequenced in a study of cytomegalovirus exposure and HLA in healthy donors. Primers: 60 Vbeta forward and 13 Jbeta reverse. Clones were sequenced by immunoSEQ multiplex PCR, and TCRdb holds only the in-frame ones, with some missing. The table includes some 100,000 clones, over 60% detected once. Sequenced: PBMCs. These receptors originate from a female donor in good health and CMV-seronegative.

The CDR3 DNA sequence: TGTGCCAGCAGCGTGGCCGGAAGTGGGGGGAACAATGAGCAGTTCTTC. Residues: CASSVAGSGGNNEQFF. The chain joins TRBV9 to TRBJ2-1; weak D call: TRBD2 (6 bases). The germline CDR1 and CDR2 sequences are SGDLS and YYNGEE. Trimming shortened V by 2 bases and J by 5 bases, and 17 bases separated the two germline ends. CDR3 size: 16 residues.

The chain recombines TRBV7-2 with TRBJ2-7; 8 positions agree with TRBD2. With 1 base clipped from V and 1 base from J, the junction kept 3 bases outside the gene matches. This CDR3 spans 15 amino acids. CDR1 SGHTA and CDR2 FQGNSA come from the germline V gene. The CDR3 loop is CASSLGGGRSYEQYF. The CDR3 DNA follows: TGTGCCAGCAGCTTAGGAGGCGGGAGGTCCTACGAGCAGTACTTC.

V gene TRBV9 combines with J gene TRBJ1-5; D not certain. Germline lookup yields CDR1 SGDLS and CDR2 YYNGEE. The CDR3 spans 14 residues. Trimming pared 3 bases from V and 3 bases from J, leaving 10 bases between. CDR3 region: CASSDGLTNQPQHF. In nucleotides, the CDR3 is TGTGCCAGCAGCGATGGACTGACCAATCAGCCCCAGCATTTT.

V is TRBV6-1 and J is TRBJ2-3; 8 bases agree with TRBD2. Germline CDR1 and CDR2: MNHNS and SASEGT. J was trimmed by 7 bases and V by 4 bases; bases with no gene match: 13. There are 16 residues in the CDR3. The CDR3 region is CASSGTRAGESNTQYF. Written as DNA, the CDR3 is TGTGCCAGCAGTGGGACCAGAGCGGGGGAGTCGAATACGCAGTATTTT.

The rearrangement uses TRBV15 and TRBJ2-3, with 8 bases fitting TRBD2. Per germline, CDR1 LNHNV and CDR2 YYDKDF (reference sequence). Trimming cost V 5 bases and J 2 bases; bases outside gene matches: 12. The length of the CDR3 is 17 residues. CDR3 DNA sequence: TGTGCCACCAGCCTTCACCCCCGCGGGGGGAACACAGATACGCAGTATTTT. Its protein is CATSLHPRGGNTDTQYF.

This chain connects TRBV6-5 to TRBJ2-7; TRBD2 aligns across 13 bases. The trim removed 6 bases at V and 7 bases at J, leaving 6 bases unmatched. CDR1 is MNHEY, CDR2 SVGAGI, per germline. The CDR3 covers 14 residues. The CDR3 loop is CASSRTSGGREQYF. CDR3 in DNA: TGTGCCAGCAGCCGGACTAGCGGGGGTCGAGAGCAGTACTTC.

This chain joins TRBV19 and TRBJ2-1, with a weak D call TRBD2 (5 bases). The germline gives CDR1 LNHDA, CDR2 SQIVND (reference sequence). CDR3 length equals 14 residues. V was shortened by 5 bases and J by 5 bases, with 13 bases between the two germline ends. CDR3 sequence: CASSVAPGDNEQFF. In nucleotides, the CDR3 is TGTGCCAGTAGTGTAGCTCCCGGGGACAATGAGCAGTTCTTC.

The rearrangement joins TRBV7-6 to TRBJ2-5; 8 nucleotides line up with TRBD1. Trimming cost V 0 bases and J 5 bases; bases outside gene matches: 5. The CDR3 has 15 residues. Germline CDR1 and CDR2: SGHVS and FNYEAQ. The CDR3 DNA is TGTGCCAGCAGCTTAGCGACAGGGGCCGGGGAGACCCAGTACTTC. It translates to CASSLATGAGETQYF.

The CDR3 sequence: CASSSGFRSSYEQYF. The CDR3 nucleotides are TGTGCCAGCAGCTCCGGGTTCCGAAGCTCCTACGAGCAGTACTTC. This chain links TRBV27 with TRBJ2-7; D is uncertain. CDR3 length: 15 amino acids. From germline, CDR1 is MNHEY and CDR2 SMNVEV (reference sequence). Trimming cost V 6 bases and J 0 bases, with 15 bases left between them.

The chain links TRBV5-4 to TRBJ2-7, with TRBD1 matching over 9 bases. The CDR3 extends over 14 amino acids. V gave up 5 bases and J gave up 1 base; unmatched junction bases: 4. Germline V CDR1 and CDR2: SGHNT, YYREEE (reference sequence). DNA of the CDR3: TGTGCCAGCAGGGACAGGGGAGGTTCCTACGAGCAGTACTTC. This sequence encodes CASRDRGGSYEQYF.

This clone was picked up a small number of times. The V gene is TRBV10-2, the J gene TRBJ2-7, with 12 bases identical to TRBD1. The CDR3 is 15 residues long. Trimming at V came to 6 bases and at J to 7 bases, leaving 10 bases not matched to a gene. Germline V gene data show CDR1 as WSHSY and CDR2 as SAAADI. The CDR3 is CASSNGTGGFREQYF. CDR3 DNA sequence: TGCGCCAGCAGCAACGGGACAGGGGGCTTCCGGGAGCAGTACTTC.

This clone has just one count. V usage is TRBV15 and J usage is TRBJ1-2; the match to TRBD1 covers 8 bases. This CDR3 contains 16 residues. J lost 4 bases, V lost 0 bases, and 7 bases had no gene match. CDR1 is LNHNV, CDR2 YYDKDF, per germline (reference sequence). For the CDR3, the DNA is TGTGCCACCAGCAGAGACGTGGGGACAGGCCCCTATGGCTACACCTTC. This encodes CATSRDVGTGPYGYTF.

V gene TRBV6-1 combines with J gene TRBJ1-4, with 7 bases aligning to TRBD1. CDR1 and CDR2 from the germline V gene are MNHNS and SASEGT. The CDR3 runs to 15 residues. The V gene end was trimmed by 6 bases and the J gene end by 0 bases; junction bases not matched to a gene: 4. DNA for the CDR3: TGTGCCAGCAGACAGGGGTCAGCAACTAATGAAAAACTGTTTTTT. It yields the protein CASRQGSATNEKLFF.

The V gene is TRBV5-4, the J gene TRBJ2-3; D might be TRBD2 (6 bases). This CDR3 region has 13 residues. Trimming cost V 3 bases and J 5 bases, with 10 bases left between them. Germline CDR1 is SGHNT and CDR2 is YYREEE (reference sequence). The chain's CDR3 is CASSSGLLDTQYF. The CDR3 bases are TGTGCCAGCAGCTCGGGACTCCTAGATACGCAGTATTTT.

This sequence joins TRBV20-1 and TRBJ2-2; D is ambiguous. The germline CDR1 and CDR2 sequences are DFQATT and SNEGSKA (reference sequence). Trimming removed 4 bases at V and 6 bases at J, with 6 bases between. The CDR3 contains 11 residues. CDR3 region: CSAIFAGELFF. DNA of the CDR3: TGCAGTGCTATATTTGCCGGGGAGCTGTTTTTT.

J is TRBJ2-1 and V is TRBV7-9, with 7 positions matching TRBD2. Trimming took 4 bases from V and 3 from J; bases not matched to a gene: 3. The CDR3 runs to 14 residues. In germline, CDR1 is SEHNR, CDR2 FQNEAQ (reference sequence). CDR3 region: CASSSSGNYNEQFF. The DNA of the CDR3 is TGTGCCAGCAGCTCTAGCGGAAACTACAATGAGCAGTTCTTC.

The chain is built from TRBV29-1 and TRBJ2-7, with 9 positions matching TRBD2. Germline trimming cut 1 base from V and 2 bases from J; bases unmatched to any gene: 12. The CDR3 runs 17 residues. Per the germline V gene, CDR1 is SQVTM and CDR2 is ANQGSEA. The CDR3 loop is CSVEAEGAGGLTYEQYF. CDR3 nucleotide sequence: TGCAGCGTTGAAGCTGAAGGAGCGGGGGGACTGACCTACGAGCAGTACTTC.

The chain joins TRBV19 to TRBJ1-1; 8 nucleotides line up with TRBD1. The CDR3 has 14 residues. Germline CDR1 reads LNHDA; CDR2 reads SQIVND (reference sequence). The J segment lost 1 base and the V segment lost 5 bases, leaving 3 bases of the junction unmatched. CDR3 loop: CASSLGQGNTEAFF. The CDR3 DNA reads TGTGCCAGTAGTCTCGGACAGGGGAACACTGAAGCTTTCTTT.

This chain joins TRBV15 and TRBJ2-7; perhaps TRBD1 as D (5 bases). Deletions cut 3 bases from V and 3 bases from J, with 9 bases between. CDR3 length equals 13 residues. Germline V gene sequence: CDR1 LNHNV, CDR2 YYDKDF (reference sequence). CDR3 nucleotides: TGTGCCACCAGCAGGGGGCCAGACTACGAGCAGTACTTC. It yields the protein CATSRGPDYEQYF.

The chain has TRBV19 and TRBJ1-5, with TRBD1 as a possible D gene (6 bases). Germline CDR1 LNHDA, CDR2 SQIVND (reference sequence). The CDR3 has 16 residues. V lost 3 bases and J 4 bases, leaving 16 bases between the germline ends. The CDR3: CASSIGEGGGNQPQHF. CDR3 coding DNA: TGTGCCAGTAGTATTGGGGAAGGGGGGGGAAATCAGCCCCAGCATTTT.

The chain has TRBV21-1 and TRBJ2-1; the D call of TRBD2 is as the table states it, not checked on the DNA. TRBV21-1 is tagged as a pseudogene. This CDR3 spans 17 amino acids. This CDR3 is CASSKTPRRGPTNEQFF. The CDR3 DNA sequence: TGTGCCAGCAGCAAAACCCCCAGGAGGGGACCCACCAATGAGCAGTTCTTC.

With regard to this clone: The identical CDR3 is also encoded by other nucleotide sequences in the sample. The chain has TRBV7-9 and TRBJ1-5; D gene unclear. V was shortened by 1 base and J by 0 bases, with 16 bases between the two germline ends. CDR3 length equals 18 residues. CDR1 SEHNR and CDR2 FQNEAQ come from the germline V gene (reference sequence). CDR3 bases: TGTGCCAGCAGCTTAGTTCTTGCAGGTCCCGATAGCAATCAGCCCCAGCATTTT. This codes for CASSLVLAGPDSNQPQHF.

The chain recombines TRBV5-8 with TRBJ2-7; D may be TRBD1 (5 bases). This CDR3 contains 17 residues. The germline V gene has CDR1 SGHTS and CDR2 YDEGEE. Between the trimmed V and J ends, which lost 0 bases and 4 bases, there was a span of 20 bases. In DNA, the CDR3 is TGTGCCAGCAGCTTGGCCGTTGGGCCTTCCAGGGCTTACGAGCAGTACTTC. It specifies CASSLAVGPSRAYEQYF.

V is TRBV7-9 and J is TRBJ2-3; TRBD2 might be the D (6 bases). Trimming shortened V by 11 bases and J by 6 bases, and 18 bases separated the two germline ends. The germline gives CDR1 SEHNR, CDR2 FQNEAQ (reference sequence). CDR3 length: 13 residues. The CDR3 DNA follows: TGTGCCGGAGAACGGGAGCTCGGGGATACGCAGTATTTT. Translating gives CAGERELGDTQYF.

CDR3 DNA sequence: TGTGCCTGGAGCTCAGGGATTCGAGAGACCCAGTACTTC. This codes for CAWSSGIRETQYF. The genes are TRBV30 and TRBJ2-5; the D gene is possibly TRBD1 (5 bases). Germline CDR1 and CDR2: GTSNPN and SVGIG (reference sequence). V was pared by 3 bases and J by 4 bases, with 12 bases between. This CDR3 is built from 13 residues.